Below, 25 T cell receptor beta chains from the same sample are listed, as sequenced in a study of vaccination and CD4 T cells after COVID-19. Treatment given: approximately nine-day PBMC culture with coronavirus spike peptide pools or control peptides (ViraFEST assay). Sequenced with the Oncomine TCR Beta short-read assay was DNA taken from cultured CD4+ T cells. Using its own MiXCR run on the PCR reads, TCRdb lists one record per CDR3 protein. The repertoire holds roughly 20,000 distinct CDR3 sequences, with more than 50% as singletons. Antigens for these TCRs are unknown. The sequenced sample consisted of CD4+ T cells from blood, cultured in vitro. The origin of the receptors is a human donor who had recovered from COVID-19.

V is TRBV7-2 and J is TRBJ1-2; a possible D gene is TRBD1 (6 bases). The CDR3 runs 14 residues. Per the germline V gene, CDR1 is SGHTA and CDR2 is FQGNSA. V dropped 2 bases and J dropped 6 bases, with 13 bases sitting between them. The CDR3 nucleotides read TGTGCCAGCAGCTTAACTCCAGGGGAAAATGGCTACACCTTC. Translation gives CASSLTPGENGYTF.

The chain recombines TRBV5-1 with TRBJ1-1, with 8 positions matching TRBD1. CDR3 length: 13 amino acids. V lost 7 bases and J lost 9; bases outside the gene matches: 11. CDR1 SGHRS and CDR2 YFSETQ come from the germline V gene. CDR3 amino acids: CASSMSDRDKAFF. CDR3 coding DNA: TGCGCCAGCTCGATGTCGGACAGGGACAAAGCTTTCTTT.

The V gene is TRBV10-3, the J gene TRBJ1-5; 7 nucleotides match TRBD1. The CDR3 is 13 amino acids. V was pared by 6 bases and J by 3 bases, with 2 bases of the junction left unmatched. Per germline, CDR1 ENHRY and CDR2 SYGVKD. Here the CDR3 reads CAIRQGVNQPQHF. CDR3 DNA sequence: TGTGCCATCAGGCAGGGGGTCAATCAGCCCCAGCATTTT.

The rearrangement links TRBV11-2 to TRBJ2-3, with D tentatively TRBD2 (6 bases). The CDR3 runs 16 residues. Germline V lookup: CDR1 SGHAT, CDR2 FQNNGV. V lost 5 bases and J lost 11, with 26 bases in between. The CDR3: CASSRLGPGDSLGQYF. CDR3 nucleotide sequence: TGTGCCAGCAGCCGACTAGGCCCGGGGGATAGTTTGGGGCAGTATTTT. The variable domain in full, completed from reference TRBV11-2 and TRBJ2-3, reads EAGVAQSPRYKIIEKRQSVAFWCNPISGHATLYWYQQILGQGPKLLIQFQNNGVVDDSQLPKDRFSAERLKGVDSTLKIQPAKLEDSAVYLCASSRLGPGDSLGQYFGPGTRLTVL.

The rearrangement uses TRBV29-1 and TRBJ2-5, with 9 nucleotides matching TRBD1. The CDR3 covers 13 residues. The V segment lost 7 bases and the J segment 0 bases; nucleotides outside the gene matches: 3. Germline assignment: CDR1 SQVTM and CDR2 ANQGSEA. This chain's CDR3 is CSGGTGYQETQYF. CDR3 nucleotides: TGCAGCGGCGGGACAGGGTACCAAGAGACCCAGTACTTC.

This rearrangement joins TRBV21-1 to TRBJ1-1. TRBV21-1 constitutes a pseudogene. CDR3 size: 15 residues. This CDR3 reads CASSNNRAGDTEAFF. In DNA form, the CDR3 reads TGTGCCAGCAGCAATAATAGGGCTGGGGACACTGAAGCTTTCTTT.

This rearrangement joins TRBV6-2 or TRBV6-3 to TRBJ2-1; TRBD2 matches at 11 bases. Germline V gene data show CDR1 as MNHEY and CDR2 as SVGEGT. V shed 4 bases, J shed 7 bases, and the junction held 12 bases outside the gene matches. The CDR3 is 17 residues long. CDR3 residues: CASSSLPQLAGVNEQFF. The DNA for the CDR3 is TGTGCCAGCAGTTCTCTCCCCCAACTAGCGGGAGTTAATGAGCAGTTCTTC.

The chain couples TRBV6-5 to TRBJ1-3; tentative D call: TRBD1 (5 bases). CDR1 is MNHEY, CDR2 SVGAGI, per germline. V was shortened by 2 bases and J by 4 bases, with 12 bases between the two germline ends. The CDR3 loop spans 15 amino acids. CDR3 loop: CASSYGGIRGNTIYF. As DNA, the CDR3 is TGTGCCAGCAGTTACGGGGGTATTAGAGGAAACACCATATATTTT.

The rearrangement joins TRBV11-3 to TRBJ2-1, with TRBD1 as a possible D gene (6 bases). V lost 3 bases to trimming and J lost 4 bases, with 13 bases between them. Per germline, CDR1 SGHNT and CDR2 YENEEA. This CDR3 has 15 residues. The CDR3 DNA sequence: TGTGCCAGCAGCTTGCAGGGACAAGGATACAATGAGCAGTTCTTC. It is translated as CASSLQGQGYNEQFF.

The chain links TRBV11-2 to TRBJ2-5; perhaps TRBD2 as D (5 bases). CDR3 length: 13 amino acids. Trimming left V 5 bases short and J 1 base short, with 8 bases between. Germline loops: CDR1 SGHAT, CDR2 FQNNGV. The CDR3 spells CASSPGTQETQYF. CDR3 bases: TGTGCCAGCAGCCCGGGAACCCAAGAGACCCAGTACTTC.

This chain's CDR3 is CASAPGGGLAFF. For the CDR3, the DNA is TGTGCCAGCGCACCCGGCGGGGGTTTGGCTTTCTTT. V is TRBV25-1 and J is TRBJ1-1; D perhaps matches TRBD1 (5 bases). The ends were cut back, 8 bases at V and 11 bases at J, with 18 bases in the middle. Per the germline V gene, CDR1 is MGHDK and CDR2 is SYGVNS. This CDR3 is 12 amino acids long.

CDR3 in amino acids: CASSTRRGVNTEAFF. Here the CDR3 DNA reads TGTGCCAGCAGTACCCGCCGGGGAGTGAACACTGAAGCTTTCTTT. J is TRBJ1-1 and V is TRBV6-1; no clear D. Germline V gene data show CDR1 as MNHNS and CDR2 as SASEGT. V was pared by 5 bases and J by 0 bases, with 13 bases between. The CDR3 totals 15 residues.

This clonotype was picked up a small number of times. The chain is built from TRBV6-2 or TRBV6-3 and TRBJ1-5; D call uncertain. The V end lost 3 bases, the J end lost 5 bases, and 11 bases lay between the germline ends. There are 14 residues in the CDR3. The germline gives CDR1 MNHEY, CDR2 SVGEGT. The CDR3 loop is CASSYLDHDQPQHF. The CDR3 nucleotides read TGTGCCAGCAGTTATTTAGATCATGATCAGCCCCAGCATTTT.

The chain links TRBV28 to TRBJ1-2; no clear D. Trimming left V 2 bases short and J 6 bases short, with 10 bases between. The CDR3 is made up of 13 amino acids. Germline CDR1 MDHEN, CDR2 SYDVKM. This chain's CDR3 is CASSLREFDGYTF. The CDR3 DNA is TGTGCCAGCAGTTTACGGGAGTTTGATGGCTACACCTTC.

This clonotype was detected only a few times. This chain connects TRBV7-2 to TRBJ2-2, with 13 nucleotides matching TRBD2. The germline CDR1 and CDR2 sequences are SGHTA and FQGNSA. With V trimmed by 2 bases and J by 4 bases, 1 base remained unmatched. The CDR3 spans 16 residues. The CDR3 sequence: CASSLTSGRATGELFF. The CDR3 region has the DNA TGTGCCAGCAGCTTAACTAGCGGGAGGGCCACCGGGGAGCTGTTTTTT.

The V gene is TRBV6-1, the J gene TRBJ2-4; a weak D match, TRBD2 (6 bases). The ends were cut back, 4 bases at V and 0 bases at J, with 13 bases in the middle. This CDR3 comprises 16 residues. CDR1 MNHNS and CDR2 SASEGT come from the germline V gene. Written as DNA, the CDR3 is TGTGCCAGCAGTGGGGGAGGCCATCTAGCCAAAAACATTCAGTACTTC. It encodes CASSGGGHLAKNIQYF.

This chain links TRBV7-2 with TRBJ2-5; 10 nucleotides line up with TRBD2. With V trimmed by 6 bases and J by 4 bases, 8 bases remained unmatched. Looked up from germline, CDR1 is SGHTA and CDR2 is FQGNSA. This CDR3 is built from 15 residues. The CDR3 reads CASRLAGPQPETQYF. CDR3 coding DNA: TGTGCCAGCAGACTAGCGGGACCCCAACCAGAGACCCAGTACTTC.

Points on this clonotype: This is likely a read error, given that the CDR3 carries no conserved phenylalanine or tryptophan at its end. The chain links TRBV20-1 to TRBJ1-1, with D hard to call. This CDR3 is 12 amino acids long. CDR1 and CDR2 (germline): DFQATT, SNEGSKA (reference sequence). The V end was cut by 2 bases, the J end by 1 base, with 5 bases between. In DNA form, the CDR3 reads TGCAGTGCTAGACAGCCGAACACTGAAGCTTTCCTT. As protein: CSARQPNTEAFL.

J is TRBJ1-3 and V is TRBV5-4, with D maybe TRBD1 (6 bases). Looked up from germline, CDR1 is SGHNT and CDR2 is YYREEE (reference sequence). Trimming cost V 3 bases and J 0 bases, with 7 bases left between them. This CDR3 comprises 14 residues. CDR3 coding DNA: TGTGCCAGCAGCTGGGACATCTCTGGAAACACCATATATTTT. Its translation: CASSWDISGNTIYF.

The gene calls are TRBV2 and TRBJ1-3, with D tentatively TRBD1 (5 bases). This CDR3 region has 14 residues. Trimming cost V 5 bases and J 0 bases, with 8 bases left between them. The V gene's germline CDR1 is SNHLY and CDR2 FYNNEI. The DNA of the CDR3 is TGTGCCAGCAGTCCGACAGTCTCTGGAAACACCATATATTTT. Its translation is CASSPTVSGNTIYF.

V and J are TRBV6-1 and TRBJ1-1; D gene ambiguous. The CDR3 spans 12 residues. The germline CDR1 and CDR2 sequences are MNHNS and SASEGT. The V gene lost 8 bases and the J gene lost 5 bases, with 12 bases spanning the gap. CDR3 coding DNA: TGTGCCAGCTCTAGAACGAGGACTGAAGCTTTCTTT. Residues: CASSRTRTEAFF.

The genes are TRBV7-9 and TRBJ1-1, with D maybe TRBD1 (5 bases). The CDR3 is 14 amino acids. V was pared by 2 bases and J by 1 base, with 8 bases between. Per the germline V gene, CDR1 is SEHNR and CDR2 is FQNEAQ (reference sequence). The CDR3 here is CASSLWTPNTEAFF. The CDR3 DNA reads TGTGCCAGCAGCTTATGGACACCGAACACTGAAGCTTTCTTT.

J is TRBJ1-1 and V is TRBV6-5; TRBD1 agrees at 8 bases. Germline CDR1 MNHEY, CDR2 SVGAGI. V was pared by 4 bases and J by 4 bases, with 5 bases of the junction left unmatched. CDR3 size: 14 residues. CDR3 region: CASSSDRVGTEAFF. The CDR3 region has the DNA TGTGCCAGCAGTTCGGACAGGGTCGGCACTGAAGCTTTCTTT.

This clonotype turned up a few times. The chain joins TRBV27 to TRBJ2-3, with D tentatively TRBD1 or TRBD2 (5 bases each). There are 15 residues in the CDR3. Germline CDR1 reads MNHEY; CDR2 reads SMNVEV (reference sequence). Trimming shortened V by 3 bases and J by 8 bases, and 18 bases separated the two germline ends. The CDR3 is CASSFVAPGAGTQYF. The CDR3 nucleotides read TGTGCCAGCAGTTTCGTGGCTCCCGGGGCGGGTACGCAGTATTTT.

This clonotype turned up a few times. J is TRBJ2-2 and V is TRBV7-6; possibly TRBD1 for D (5 bases). V was shortened by 5 bases and J by 8 bases, with 15 bases between the two germline ends. CDR1 and CDR2 (germline): SGHVS, FNYEAQ. The CDR3 loop spans 14 amino acids. The CDR3 is CASSDGRVAGELFF. In DNA, the CDR3 is TGTGCCAGCAGCGACGGCAGGGTGGCTGGGGAGCTGTTTTTT.